This TCR beta chain was captured in a study of blood T cells in healthy people across ages (dated by TCRdb to about 2015). With regard to the full study: In model experiments, template switching captured about one uniquely barcoded TCR beta cDNA molecule for every two T cells. To track age-related changes in TCR beta repertoire diversity, the study relied on deep sequencing normalized with unique cDNA molecular identifiers. Four age groups were formed from the donors: young (average about 17 years), middle-aged (approximately 39), aged (approximately 60) and long-lived (about 80). To avoid experimental bias, donors of different ages were spread randomly across the sequencing lanes. For two donors (one aged 18 to 29 and one aged 80 or older), the study analyzed two additional independent replicas of 1 million unique cDNA reads from the same blood draw. Results and caveats for the whole study, not just this receptor: A strong correlation was found between observed TCR beta diversity and the percentage of naive T cells measured by flow cytometry. As age increased, observed TCR beta diversity per million T cells dropped in a roughly linear way, and a significant reduction was already evident by age 40. Bulk unsorted PBMC profiling prevented conclusive comparison of naive and antigen-experienced compartments. Because the CMV infection status of the donors was unknown, age-related changes in expanded clonotypes may potentially have been confounded. Total diversity estimates from one million sequenced T cells were considered lower bounds and underestimates. Compared with the aged group, the long-lived group had more naive CD4+ T cells, fewer expanded clones and increased TCR diversity, a pattern suggesting age selection.

Including the terminal cysteine and phenylalanine, the CDR3 comprises 15 residues. Only CDR3 DNA is held: 45 bases, read in frame from base 1. CDR1 MNHEY and CDR2 SMNVEV are derived from the germline V gene (reference sequence). For this chain, trimming is 5 bases at the V end and 3 bases at the J end, and the number of junction bases without a gene match is 9. Comment on this clonotype: Its antigen is still unknown. One base away there is no much larger clone; base qualities are not given.

The donors were roughly 39 Caucasian individuals from Russia, aged roughly 6 to 90 years, who were systemically healthy. Each donor gave around 9.9 milliliters of peripheral blood, collected into EDTA-treated Vacutainer tubes. Ficoll-Paque density-gradient centrifugation was used to isolate PBMCs, with at least 6.5 million obtained per sample. Total RNA was extracted from PBMCs with Trizol reagent, with at least 5 micrograms obtained per sample. For every donor, flow cytometry on a PBMC aliquot measured the percentage of naive CD45RAhigh/CD27high T cells. Libraries were constructed by 5' RACE. TCRdb shows the sequencer as Illumina HiSeq 2500. A second PCR of about 6 to 12 cycles was run with a J-beta primer mix and a sample-barcoded 5' primer. Each TCR beta cDNA molecule received a unique molecular identifier from a template-switch 5' adaptor carrying 12 random nucleotides. Each sample yielded at least 2.5 million CDR3-containing paired-end reads. The Mint cDNA synthesis kit, primed by a TRBC-specific oligonucleotide, was used to synthesize first-strand cDNA from all RNA. All cDNA was treated with uracil-DNA glycosylase and then went through a first 18-cycle PCR with the universal primers M1SS and BC2_uni_R. As for the authors' bioinformatics: For normalization, 1 million high-quality reads were randomly selected from each sample, with every read carrying a distinct molecular identifier. Instead of being binned into consensus sequences, reads that shared molecular identifiers were thrown out. MiTCR, run with a Q25 quality threshold and the strictest error-elimination algorithm, handled CDR3 identification, clonotype clustering and error correction. A nonparametric unseen species model using Euler transformation provided a lower-bound estimate of total TCR beta diversity. TCRdb applied fastp at Q25 and MiXCR to the public reads, then kept only in-frame beta chains. Every distinct CDR3 protein forms one entry, paired with its most common genes and DNA. TCRdb's processing, not the authors' own work, is the source of the V and J calls. Counted in this sample were 700,000 to 800,000 distinct CDR3 sequences; roughly two fifths of them appeared once. Together, the top ten hold 20% of the sample.

This clonotype was sampled from an older woman in good health. The rearranged segments are TRBV27 and TRBJ2-5; the junction holds 7 bases that match TRBD1. Sequencing was done on a sample of blood. The bases read TGTGCCAGCAGTCCGACCGGGACAGATGAAGAGACCCAGTACTTC. The encoded protein is CASSPTGTDEETQYF.